The text below deals with one T cell receptor (beta chain). These data come from a study of blood T cell repertoires in COVID-19. About the research overall: PBMCs, B-cell-depleted T cells, or T cells were the source of the cDNA or gDNA that made up the material.

As processed by the authors: Researchers report that nucleated cell counts were estimated from reference gene primer amplification. Only in-frame clones appear in the TCRdb table, and some are missing; sequencing was by immunoSEQ multiplex PCR. V and J calls and clone size are copied from that table; D and trimming were computed from the DNA. The data show some 120,000 clones, 80% to 90% seen once. Germline V gives CDR1 MNHEY, CDR2 SVGAGI. The length of the CDR3 is 15 residues. J lost 0 bases, V lost 2 bases, and 4 bases had no gene match. The V call is TRBV6-5, the J call TRBJ2-7; 7 bases are a match to TRBD2. This receptor was taken from a woman in her fifties or sixties with active or convalescent COVID-19. The sequenced sample consisted of peripheral blood. DNA for the CDR3: TGTGCCAGCAGTTACGCGGTAGCGGGCTCCTACGAGCAGTACTTC. This gives the protein CASSYAVAGSYEQYF.